The clone carrying this T cell receptor (beta chain) was seen only once. Its specificity is not known. The data originate from a study of siplizumab effects on memory and regulatory T cells. Findings of the study overall: Both greater diversity than memory cells and a major contribution to the alloresponse seemed to characterize naive T cells. Siplizumab led to significantly less abundant alloreactive sequences that could be traced back to unstimulated CD4+ memory cells. Versus over 25% in controls, the mappable alloreactive CD4+ clones averaged nearly 70% Treg-derived with siplizumab.

The study assayed 75,000 to 100,000 TCR templates per sample. Assay: immunoSEQ multiplex PCR; the TCRdb copy retains only in-frame clones and omits some. The sample includes more than 95,000 clones, over 90% seen only once; the top ten take about 0.62%. Germline assignment: CDR1 MNHEY and CDR2 SMNVEV (reference sequence). Trimming removed 2 bases from V and 0 bases from J, with 14 bases in between. The CDR3 contains 18 residues. The chain uses TRBV27 and TRBJ2-6; TRBD1 is a possible D gene (6 bases). The sequencing sample was made of Tregs sorted from blood. This clonotype was obtained from a human donor in good health. The CDR3 coding sequence is TGTGCCAGCAGTTTAACTGGGGGACATTACTCTGGGGCCAACGTCCTGACTTTC. Protein: CASSLTGGHYSGANVLTF.